This TCR beta chain is from a study of Ad26.COV2.S vaccination and SARS-CoV-2 variants. Study as a whole: Administration of Ad26.COV2.S was intramuscular, either once or twice 56 days apart.

Germline V gene sequence: CDR1 DFQATT, CDR2 SNEGSKA (reference sequence). Trimming took off 3 bases at V and 2 bases at J, with 7 bases between the two ends. The CDR3 sequence is 12 residues long. Noted treatment: around 19 received Ad26.COV2.S at low or high dose, single or two shots; 5 received placebo; per-sample allocation not given. Day 63 after the first vaccine or placebo injection was the time point for sampling. In regard to this clone: What it binds is unknown.

Study observations and caveats: In TCR breadth and depth analyses, total T cell responses may have been underestimated. Relative to placebo recipients, vaccine recipients exhibited elevated spike-specific TCR breadth.

Using immunoSEQ multiplex PCR, the repertoire was profiled, and TCRdb retains in-frame clones only, with some absent. The table includes roughly 380,000 clones, 70% to 90% detected once. The sequence came from a person aged 18-60 years who received the Ad26.COV2.S COVID-19 vaccine or a placebo. The chain couples TRBV20-1 to TRBJ1-2; D not certain. The input for sequencing was peripheral blood, taken in a trial of Ad26.COV2.S vaccine versus placebo. CDR3 coding DNA: TGCAGTGCTAGTCGAGGGAACTATGGCTACACCTTC. It yields the protein CSASRGNYGYTF.